These T cell receptor beta chains were read from a single sample in a study of neoadjuvant anti-PD-1 for oral cavity cancer. The protocol was immunoSEQ multiplex PCR, while the TCRdb copy is restricted to in-frame clones and leaves out a portion. The sample consists of 9,500 to 15,000 clones, about two thirds of them appearing once. This specimen consisted of PBMCs, obtained after nivolumab (anti-PD-1) treatment. Receptor source: a person aged 40 to 85 with oral cavity squamous cell carcinoma. Both conserved end residues are part of each CDR3. A D gene is named only where the DNA matches it firmly. Clone size is stated in some rows and not others, as once, few, many or a class when expanded.

clone_size d_call j_call v_call cdr3_aa cdr3_nt
medium-sized - TRBJ2-7 TRBV7-9 CASSSGTGDYDEQYF TGTGCCAGCAGCAGTGGCACAGGGGACTACGACGAGCAGTACTTC
- TRBD2 TRBJ2-7 TRBV29-1 CSARSGRINEQYF TGCAGCGCGCGTAGCGGGAGGATCAACGAGCAGTACTTC
- - TRBJ2-1 TRBV25-1 CASSSPGTGTFEQFF TGTGCCAGCAGCTCCCCCGGCACAGGAACATTTGAGCAGTTCTTC
- - TRBJ2-3 TRBV29-1 CSVLWAGRADTQYF TGCAGCGTCCTGTGGGCAGGCCGGGCAGATACGCAGTATTTT
- TRBD1 TRBJ1-4 TRBV7-2 CASRRTGGAWSNEKLFF TGTGCCAGCAGGCGTACAGGGGGCGCGTGGTCTAATGAAAAACTGTTTTTT
- - TRBJ2-7 TRBV6-6 CASSQSEFYEQYF TGTGCCAGCAGCCAGAGCGAGTTTTACGAGCAGTACTTC
once - TRBJ2-7 TRBV7-9 CASSPIAPYEQYF TGTGCCAGCAGCCCTATCGCACCCTACGAGCAGTACTTC
- - TRBJ2-1 TRBV5-1 CASSLESGAHNEQFF TGCGCCAGCAGCTTGGAGTCAGGGGCCCACAATGAGCAGTTCTTC
- - TRBJ2-3 TRBV18 CASSGDGQKRQYF TGTGCCAGCTCAGGGGACGGCCAAAAAAGGCAGTATTTT
- - TRBJ1-1 TRBV10-1 CASSRGQNTEAFF TGCGCCAGCAGTAGGGGACAGAACACTGAAGCTTTCTTT
- - TRBJ2-7 TRBV29-1 CSVEIYSTYEQYF TGCAGCGTTGAAATCTACAGTACCTACGAGCAGTACTTC
- TRBD2 TRBJ2-7 TRBV7-9 CASTGSGGEQYF TGTGCCAGCACCGGATCGGGAGGCGAGCAGTACTTC
once TRBD2 TRBJ2-3 TRBV11-2 CASSSRTSGNTDTQYF TGTGCCAGCAGCTCTCGGACTAGCGGGAACACAGATACGCAGTATTTT
once TRBD2 TRBJ2-7 TRBV7-2 CASRAKVAGGSEQYF TGTGCCAGCAGGGCGAAGGTAGCGGGAGGCAGCGAGCAGTACTTC
- - TRBJ1-5 TRBV6-1 CASSDRRQGLQPQHF TGTGCCAGCAGTGATCGAAGGCAGGGGCTTCAGCCCCAGCATTTT
few - TRBJ2-7 TRBV5-4 CASSRGREQYF TGTGCCAGCAGCCGGGGGAGGGAGCAGTACTTC
- - TRBJ1-4 TRBV5-4 CASSLDSFPGRGNEKLFF TGTGCCAGCAGCTTGGACTCCTTTCCCGGGAGGGGTAATGAAAAACTGTTTTTT
- TRBD1 TRBJ2-1 TRBV2 CASSVTGGGYNEQFF TGTGCCAGCAGTGTAACAGGGGGCGGTTACAATGAGCAGTTCTTC
- - TRBJ2-2 TRBV6-5 CASRSGEVVTGELFF TGTGCCAGCAGAAGCGGTGAAGTGGTCACCGGGGAGCTGTTTTTT
few - TRBJ2-5 TRBV5-4 CASSLGLAQETQYF TGTGCCAGCAGCTTGGGGTTAGCTCAAGAGACCCAGTACTTC
- - TRBJ1-4 TRBV18 CASSSRQESEKLFF TGTGCCAGCTCATCTCGACAGGAAAGTGAAAAACTGTTTTTT
few TRBD1 TRBJ2-7 TRBV19 CASSTTGGNEQYF TGTGCCAGTAGCACTACAGGGGGCAACGAGCAGTACTTC
few - TRBJ1-2 TRBV28 CASGTSDYGYTF TGTGCCAGCGGTACGAGCGACTATGGCTACACCTTC
- TRBD2 TRBJ2-7 TRBV30 CAWSPRAGAPGEQYF TGTGCCTGGAGTCCCAGAGCGGGAGCTCCCGGCGAGCAGTACTTC
few - TRBJ1-1 TRBV9 CASSVSGAGNTEAFF TGTGCCAGCAGCGTGTCAGGGGCCGGGAACACTGAAGCTTTCTTT
- - TRBJ1-2 TRBV4-2 CASSQTGLGRDGYTF TGTGCCAGCAGCCAGACAGGTTTAGGGCGCGATGGCTACACCTTC
few TRBD1 TRBJ1-1 TRBV19 CASFERTGGAWNTEAFF TGTGCCAGTTTCGAAAGGACAGGGGGCGCCTGGAACACTGAAGCTTTCTTT
- - TRBJ1-1 TRBV30 CAWRRARNTEAFF TGTGCCTGGAGGCGGGCCAGGAACACTGAAGCTTTCTTT
- - TRBJ2-7 TRBV6-1 CASSDFRQIYEQYF TGTGCCAGCAGTGATTTTAGACAGATCTACGAGCAGTACTTC
once - TRBJ2-7 TRBV5-1 CASSLSQERYEQYF TGCGCCAGCAGCTTGTCGCAGGAGCGCTACGAGCAGTACTTC
- - TRBJ2-7 TRBV19 CASRAGNFHEQYF TGTGCCAGTAGGGCAGGGAACTTCCACGAGCAGTACTTC
few - TRBJ1-5 TRBV12-5 CASGLATGGPQPQHF TGTGCTAGTGGTTTGGCAACGGGGGGCCCTCAGCCCCAGCATTTT
few - TRBJ2-3 TRBV30 CACGSTTDTQYF TGTGCCTGCGGGTCCACCACAGATACGCAGTATTTT
- - TRBJ1-1 TRBV11-2 CASSLFRYTEAFF TGTGCCAGCAGCTTGTTCCGGTACACTGAAGCTTTCTTT
once TRBD1 TRBJ2-1 TRBV27 CASSPGQVYNEQFF TGTGCCAGCAGTCCAGGACAGGTTTACAATGAGCAGTTCTTC
- - TRBJ2-2 TRBV7-9 CASSSYYRGTGELFF TGTGCCAGCAGCTCCTACTATAGGGGCACCGGGGAGCTGTTTTTT
few - TRBJ2-2 TRBV5-4 CASSLADSGYTGELFF TGTGCCAGCAGCTTGGCCGATTCAGGGTACACCGGGGAGCTGTTTTTT
once TRBD2 TRBJ2-1 TRBV15 CATSRDRVAGVEQFF TGTGCCACCAGCAGAGATCGGGTAGCGGGAGTGGAGCAGTTCTTC
- - TRBJ2-7 TRBV6-1 CAIQIPWYPFYEQYF TGTGCCATCCAAATACCGTGGTACCCGTTTTACGAGCAGTACTTC
few - TRBJ2-1 TRBV30 CAWSVLESSYNEQFF TGTGCCTGGAGTGTACTAGAGAGCTCCTACAATGAGCAGTTCTTC
- - TRBJ1-1 TRBV6-5 CASRPGSWTEAFF TGTGCCAGCAGGCCGGGAAGTTGGACTGAAGCTTTCTTT
once - TRBJ2-7 TRBV7-9 CAIQKVKAYEQYF TGTGCCATCCAGAAGGTCAAAGCGTACGAGCAGTACTTC
- - TRBJ1-1 TRBV11-2 CASSLNGAEAFF TGTGCCAGCAGCTTAAATGGCGCTGAAGCTTTCTTT
- TRBD1 TRBJ2-7 TRBV11-2 CASSLDRGGDEQYF TGTGCCAGCAGCCTAGACAGGGGGGGTGACGAGCAGTACTTC
once - TRBJ1-6 TRBV18 CASSLLQGGSYNSPLHF TGTGCCAGCTCACTACTACAGGGAGGTTCCTATAATTCACCCCTCCACTTT
- TRBD2 TRBJ2-3 TRBV9 CASSPLAGANTDTQYF TGTGCCAGCAGCCCCCTAGCGGGGGCTAACACAGATACGCAGTATTTT
- TRBD1 TRBJ2-7 TRBV5-4 CASSPGQGAWGVQYF TGTGCCAGCAGCCCGGGGCAGGGGGCTTGGGGGGTCCAGTACTTC
- TRBD2 TRBJ2-1 TRBV5-1 CASSSTSGSRNEQFF TGCGCCAGCAGCTCGACTAGCGGGAGCCGGAATGAGCAGTTCTTC
- - TRBJ1-2 TRBV7-9 CASSLVGWVRNYGYTF TGTGCCAGCAGCTTAGTGGGTTGGGTTCGGAACTATGGCTACACCTTC
once - TRBJ1-5 TRBV30 CAWSSRLASGQPQHF TGTGCCTGGAGTTCCCGTTTAGCAAGCGGACAGCCCCAGCATTTT